This T cell receptor (beta chain) emerged from a study of blood T cell repertoires in COVID-19. Sequencing used immunoSEQ multiplex PCR; TCRdb keeps in-frame clones, though not all of them. The sample holds approximately 100,000 clones, more than 80% seen once. Sequencing was done on a sample of peripheral blood. This TCR came from a human donor in a cohort sampled during active COVID-19.

The CDR3 sequence is CASSQSEGAINEQFF. Here the CDR3 DNA reads TGTGCCAGCAGCCAATCGGAGGGAGCGATAAATGAGCAGTTCTTC. The gene calls are TRBV4-2 and TRBJ2-1, with a possible D match to TRBD2 (6 bases). Germline V CDR1 and CDR2: LGHNA, YNFKEQ. This CDR3 has 15 amino acids. Trimming removed 2 bases from V and 7 bases from J, with 15 bases in between.